A selection of T cell receptor beta chains follows, all from one sample in a study of blood T cell repertoires in COVID-19. Assay used: immunoSEQ multiplex PCR; TCRdb lists only in-frame clones, some missing. The table records about 280,000 clones, roughly 90% of them present only once. What was sequenced was peripheral blood. Receptors were obtained from a woman between 45 and 65 years old who had recovered from COVID-19. Each CDR3 is given with its conserved first and last residue. Fields, in order: D gene, J gene, clone size, V gene, CDR3 DNA, CDR3 protein. A D gene is named only where the DNA matches it firmly. The listing skips clone size in some rows; elsewhere it reads once, few, many or a size class.

>TRBD1|TRBJ1-4|.|TRBV7-2
TGTGCCATATCAGGGGGCCCTAATGAAAAACTGTTTTTT
CAISGGPNEKLFF
>TRBD2|TRBJ2-5|.|TRBV7-7
TGTGCTAGCAGCAGGGGACTAGCGGGGACACAAGAGACCCAGTACTTC
CASSRGLAGTQETQYF
>TRBD1|TRBJ1-2|.|TRBV27
TGTGCCAGCAAAAAGGGACAGGGGGAAAATATTGGCTACACCTTC
CASKKGQGENIGYTF
>TRBD1|TRBJ1-2|.|TRBV9
TGTGCCAGCAGCGTAGGACAGGGTTTTAACTATGGCTACACCTTC
CASSVGQGFNYGYTF
>.|TRBJ1-2|.|TRBV19
TGTGCCAGTAGTATGAACTCGGGCTATGGCTACACCTTC
CASSMNSGYGYTF
>TRBD2|TRBJ2-1|.|TRBV30
TGTGCCTGGAGTTTTACTAGCGGGGGGTTTGGGCAGTTCTTC
CAWSFTSGGFGQFF
>TRBD2|TRBJ2-3|.|TRBV7-3
TGTGCCAGCAGCTTAACCCCCCTAGCGGGACCCCCAGATACGCAGTATTTT
CASSLTPLAGPPDTQYF
>.|TRBJ1-1|once|TRBV28
TGTGCCAGCACGAGGGGGACTGAAGCTTTCTTT
CASTRGTEAFF
>TRBD1|TRBJ1-5|.|TRBV27
TGTGCCAGCAGAACAACCGGGACAGCGAACAATCAGCCCCAGCATTTT
CASRTTGTANNQPQHF
>.|TRBJ2-3|.|TRBV2
TGTGCCAGCAGTGAAGTAAGCACAGATACGCAGTATTTT
CASSEVSTDTQYF
>.|TRBJ1-1|.|TRBV5-4
TGTGCCAGCAGCTCCCAGGGATTAATGAACACTGAAGCTTTCTTT
CASSSQGLMNTEAFF
>.|TRBJ2-1|.|TRBV19
TGTGCCAGTAGGAACAGGGCTTCCTACAATGAGCAGTTCTTC
CASRNRASYNEQFF
>.|TRBJ2-7|.|TRBV2
TGTGCCAGCAGTGAAAACCTAATTAGCTCCTACGAGCAGTACTTC
CASSENLISSYEQYF
>.|TRBJ1-5|.|TRBV19
TGTGCCAGTAGTATGAAGGGGATAGGGGTGGGCAGCAATCAGCCCCAGCATTTT
CASSMKGIGVGSNQPQHF
>TRBD2|TRBJ2-5|.|TRBV30
TGTGCCTGGAGTGTATCACTAGCGGGAGGGTACCAAGAGACCCAGTACTTC
CAWSVSLAGGYQETQYF
>TRBD2|TRBJ2-2|.|TRBV7-3
TGTGCCAGCAGTCCAAGCGGGAGTCATACCGGGGAGCTGTTTTTT
CASSPSGSHTGELFF
>.|TRBJ1-5|.|TRBV28
TGTGCCAGCAGTTTAAGGTTTGGAGGGAATCAGCCCCAGCATTTT
CASSLRFGGNQPQHF
>TRBD1|TRBJ1-2|.|TRBV19
TGTGCCAGTACCCTGGACAGGGGGTTGGGTGGCTACACCTTC
CASTLDRGLGGYTF
>TRBD2|TRBJ2-7|.|TRBV4-3
TGCGCCAGCAGCCAAGGGAGCACTAGCGGGGTCTACGAGCAGTACTTC
CASSQGSTSGVYEQYF
>.|TRBJ2-1|.|TRBV7-3
TGTGCCAGCAGCTTACTTCCTCTTTCTGAGCAGTTCTTC
CASSLLPLSEQFF
>.|TRBJ1-1|.|TRBV12-3/TRBV12-4
TGTGCCAGCAGTTTAAACGGGGGCACTGAAGCTTTCTTT
CASSLNGGTEAFF
>.|TRBJ2-7|once|TRBV6-2/TRBV6-3
TGTGCCAGCATCCCCGGCGGGACGACGAGCTACGAGCAGTACTTC
CASIPGGTTSYEQYF
>TRBD1|TRBJ1-2|once|TRBV28
TGTGCCAGCAGTACGACAGGGAGAGGCTACACCTTC
CASSTTGRGYTF
>TRBD2|TRBJ2-5|once|TRBV7-2
TGTGCCAGCAGCCGCGGACTAGTGAAGGGGGAGACCCAGTACTTC
CASSRGLVKGETQYF
>.|TRBJ1-1|.|TRBV10-3
TGTGCCATCAGTGTAGCAGGGTTGAACACTGAAGCTTTCTTT
CAISVAGLNTEAFF
>.|TRBJ1-2|.|TRBV4-2
TGTGCCAGCAGCCAAGAGGCCAGGGTCTATGGCTACACCTTC
CASSQEARVYGYTF
>.|TRBJ2-4|.|TRBV5-6
TGTGCCAGCAGCCGCTGGTTGCTAGTCGAGAACATTCAGTACTTC
CASSRWLLVENIQYF
>TRBD1|TRBJ2-7|.|TRBV19
TGTGCCAGTAGTATGACAGGCGGACAGGGAACCTACGAGCAGTACTTC
CASSMTGGQGTYEQYF
>TRBD2|TRBJ2-1|.|TRBV11-2
TGTGCCAGCAGCTTAGTAGCGGGGGGCCGGGATGAGCAGTTCTTC
CASSLVAGGRDEQFF
>.|TRBJ2-1|.|TRBV11-3
TGTGCCAGCAGCTCCCGCGGGGCCCAATACAATGAGCAGTTCTTC
CASSSRGAQYNEQFF
>TRBD1|TRBJ2-3|.|TRBV10-3
TGTGCCATCAGCCCCGCTCGGGTCGGACAGGGGGACAACACAGATACGCAGTATTTT
CAISPARVGQGDNTDTQYF
>.|TRBJ2-2|.|TRBV12-3/TRBV12-4
TGTGCCAGCAGTCGAGAATACACCGGGGAGCTGTTTTTT
CASSREYTGELFF
>.|TRBJ1-2|few|TRBV5-8
TGTGCCAGCAGCATTCGAGCTAACTATGGCTACACCTTC
CASSIRANYGYTF